This T cell receptor (beta chain) was sequenced in a study of sequential checkpoint blockade in melanoma. Germline loops: CDR1 SGHTS, CDR2 YDEGEE. V was trimmed by 4 bases and J by 4 bases, leaving 11 bases between them. The CDR3 is 13 amino acids. Libraries were prepared by immunoSEQ multiplex PCR; TCRdb keeps only in-frame clonotypes and omits some of them. Of about 12,000 clones listed, about 79% are singletons. Treatment denoted: randomized to nivolumab then ipilimumab (arm A) or the reverse (arm B). No patient had prior DNA-damaging chemotherapy. Live CD3+CD8+ CD19− CD56− cells were sorted from PBMCs.

The sequence was obtained from a human donor with melanoma. This sample comprised CD8+ T cells sorted from blood (inferred from file names), obtained from a patient given nivolumab and ipilimumab in sequence. The V call is TRBV5-8, the J call TRBJ1-2, with D unresolved. This chain's CDR3 is CASSLHRVYGYTF. CDR3 in DNA: TGTGCCAGCAGCCTACACCGGGTCTATGGCTACACCTTC.